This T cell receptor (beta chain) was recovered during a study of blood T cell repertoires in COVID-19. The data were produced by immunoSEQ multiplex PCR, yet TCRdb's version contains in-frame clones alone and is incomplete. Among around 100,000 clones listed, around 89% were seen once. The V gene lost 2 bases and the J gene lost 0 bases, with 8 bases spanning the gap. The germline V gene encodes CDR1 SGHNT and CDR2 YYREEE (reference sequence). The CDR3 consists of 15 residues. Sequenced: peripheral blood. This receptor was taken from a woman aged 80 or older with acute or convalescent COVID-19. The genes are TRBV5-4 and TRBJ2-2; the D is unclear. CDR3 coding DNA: TGTGCCAGCAGCTTTAGTACTACGAACACCGGGGAGCTGTTTTTT. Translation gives CASSFSTTNTGELFF.